This T cell receptor beta chain was profiled in a study of T cells in women clearing cervical HPV infection (dated by TCRdb to between 2018 and 2020). Notes on the research overall: The cases were 25 to 30 women with histologically confirmed HPV16-related CIN3 or worse, and 2 of those women had invasive cancers. The controls were about 26 women whose single incident HPV16 infection cleared within 12 months with no development of precancer or cancer. Case blood was taken at the visit when the lesion was first identified, whereas control blood was taken when infection was no longer detected. For cases, a median interval of approximately 150 days, with an interquartile range of roughly 80 to 200 days, was observed between lesion detection and blood sampling. Because only a few women had HLA typing data, the possibility that HLA type acted as a confounder could not be ruled out. An exploratory proof-of-principle case-control study, nested within the Guanacaste HPV Natural History Study in Costa Rica, was conducted to compare TCR repertoires across cervical HPV16 outcomes. Cases were matched to controls by age within five years and by the year the sample was collected. A median age of about 30 years was observed in cases versus 38 in controls, and no significant differences in baseline characteristics were found. The parent cohort enrolled 9,500 to 12,000 women aged 18 or older in Guanacaste, Costa Rica, in 1993 to 1994 and followed the women for around 7 years. As quality controls, five blinded duplicates were added to each group, bringing the total to roughly 60 samples made up of approximately 50 participants and ten or so replicates.

The CDR3 covers 15 residues, taking in both the cysteine and the phenylalanine. The DNA shown is the part of the CDR3 that was read: 36 bases, in frame from base 1. The germline V gene specifies MNHEY as CDR1 and SVGEGT as CDR2. The junction carries 16 bases between V and J, which are trimmed by 2 bases and 5 bases respectively. TCR beta CDR3 regions were amplified by multiplex PCR using the immunoSEQ assay from an average of approximately 1,200 ng genomic DNA per sample. Primer bias was corrected in the assay by using a complete synthetic TCR repertoire to establish an amplification baseline. Amplicons were sequenced on the Illumina platform. The authors processed their data as follows. Sequences were error-corrected by clustering with frequency ratios and a modified nearest-neighbor algorithm, then analyzed in the immunoSEQ Analyzer with IMGT gene definitions. At each rarefaction depth, TCR richness and evenness were averaged across 20 rarefaction repeats, and samples with fewer sequences than that depth were excluded. Wilcoxon rank sum tests with FDR correction were used to compare V, D and J gene relative abundances between the groups. In the blinded duplicates, the intraclass correlation was nearly 96% for TCR richness and averaged about 80% across around 70 gene segments. TCRdb took over this immuneACCESS table, retaining in-frame rearrangements with V and J assigned. Such tables are incomplete; in checked studies, under half of the missing clones stem from an unresolved V gene, and the remainder is unexplained. That table gives V, J and clone size, and the DNA gave D and trimming. The sample table gives about 22,000 clones. The top ten clonotypes cover around 5% of the sample.

Results and caveats for the whole study, not just this receptor: Random forest classifiers combining richness and V gene abundances distinguished cases from controls with an estimated AUC of 0.83. The cross-sectional design could not show whether associations preceded infection or resulted from it; effector/memory subsets and HPV-specific T cells were not isolated. Lower TRBV6-7 relative abundance was observed in cases than in controls (about 0.099% versus 0.17%; Bonferroni P = 0.0008). Because the number of T cells in each sample was unknown, differences in richness could reflect differing T-cell content rather than repertoire biology. Across sequencing depths, CIN3+ cases showed significantly higher TCR repertoire richness than controls, but evenness did not differ between the groups.

A remark on this clone: Which antigen it targets is not known. The CDR3 goes on 3 residues after the read ends, and that part is filled in from the germline J gene.

Every participant had a single incident cervical HPV16 infection, and women with prevalent HPV16 infections were excluded. Cervical HPV DNA was detected with MY09/MY11 PCR, and genotyping was done with dot-blot hybridization. Roughly 16 mL of heparinized blood were centrifuged, and the buffy coat was split into aliquots, frozen at -30 degrees C, and then kept at -80 degrees C. QIAGEN kits were used to extract genomic DNA from the buffy coat specimens. Recombination connected TRBV6-2 or TRBV6-3 to TRBJ2-7; a weak D assignment points to TRBD2 (5 bases agree). Input material: blood buffy coat. This receptor was taken from a woman aged 18-70 years with a cervical HPV16 infection that either progressed to CIN3+ or cleared (not recorded which). The sequenced CDR3 bases are TGTGCCAGCAGTTACGCAGCTGGTTACGGGGACGAG. Translated, it gives CASSYAAGYGDE. The whole CDR3 protein reads CASSYAAGYGDEQYF.